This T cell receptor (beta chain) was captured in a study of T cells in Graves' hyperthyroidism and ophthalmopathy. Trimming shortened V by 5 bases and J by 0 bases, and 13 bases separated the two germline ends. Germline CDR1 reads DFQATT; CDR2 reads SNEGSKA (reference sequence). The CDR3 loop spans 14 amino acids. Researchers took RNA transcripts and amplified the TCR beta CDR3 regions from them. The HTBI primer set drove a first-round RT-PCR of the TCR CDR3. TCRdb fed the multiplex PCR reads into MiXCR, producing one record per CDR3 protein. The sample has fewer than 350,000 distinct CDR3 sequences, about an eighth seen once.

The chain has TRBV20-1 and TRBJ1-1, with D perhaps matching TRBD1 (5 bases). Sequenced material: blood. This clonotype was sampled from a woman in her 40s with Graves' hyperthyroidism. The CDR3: CSAARTFMNTEAFF. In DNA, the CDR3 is TGCAGTGCTGCCAGGACATTTATGAACACTGAAGCTTTCTTT.